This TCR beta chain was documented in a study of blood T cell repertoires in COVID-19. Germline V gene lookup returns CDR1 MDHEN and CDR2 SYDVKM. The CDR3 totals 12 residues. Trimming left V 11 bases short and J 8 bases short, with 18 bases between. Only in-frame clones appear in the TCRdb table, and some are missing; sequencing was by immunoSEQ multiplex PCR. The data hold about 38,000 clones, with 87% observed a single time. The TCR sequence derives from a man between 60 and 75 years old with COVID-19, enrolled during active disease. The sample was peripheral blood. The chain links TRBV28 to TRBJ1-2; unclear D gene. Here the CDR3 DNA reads TGTGCCGTGCACGACAATCTGAACGGCTACACCTTC. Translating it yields CAVHDNLNGYTF.